This entry is about one T cell receptor beta chain. The data stem from a study of control samples from healthy donors and cancer patients. TCRdb keeps only in-frame clones here, not all; method: immunoSEQ multiplex PCR. Among approximately 37,000 clones listed, about 86% were seen once. The sequenced sample consisted of PBMCs. This receptor was identified in a woman aged 55-75 years with lung cancer.

CDR3 coding DNA: TGTGCCAGCAGCATGCGACTAGCGGGGGATACAGATACGCAGTATTTT. It is translated as CASSMRLAGDTDTQYF. This chain uses TRBV7-2 with TRBJ2-3, with 12 positions matching TRBD2. Losses at the gene ends were 5 bases for V and 3 bases for J; bases not matched to a gene: 6. The CDR3 sequence is 16 residues long. Germline V lookup: CDR1 SGHTA, CDR2 FQGNSA. Looking up the rest from reference TRBV7-2 and TRBJ2-3 gives the full variable domain: GAGVSQSPSNKVTEKGKDVELRCDPISGHTALYWYRQSLGQGLEFLIYFQGNSAPDKSGLPSDRFSAERTGGSVSTLTIQRTQQEDSAVYLCASSMRLAGDTDTQYFGPGTRLTVL.